The 25 T cell receptor beta chains in this list originate from one sample, sequenced in a study of graft-versus-host responses after intestinal transplantation. Assay used: immunoSEQ multiplex PCR; TCRdb lists only in-frame clones, some missing. The repertoire holds about 13,000 clones, almost 85% seen once, with 20% to 25% in the top ten. The sequencing used PBMCs, collected after intestinal transplantation. All receptors derive from a human patient who received an intestinal transplant, so some T cells may come from the graft donor.

The chain uses TRBV30 and TRBJ1-5, with D possibly matching TRBD1 (6 bases). The CDR3 totals 15 residues. The V gene's germline CDR1 is GTSNPN and CDR2 SVGIG (reference sequence). The germline V and J ends were trimmed by 1 base and 8 bases, with 18 bases remaining between them. Here the CDR3 reads CAWSGGRVGGEPQHF. The CDR3 nucleotides are TGTGCCTGGAGTGGTGGCAGGGTAGGGGGAGAGCCCCAGCATTTT.

Details on this clone: This CDR3 is also generated by other DNA sequences in the sample. This chain uses TRBV28 with TRBJ1-2; possible D gene TRBD1, 6 bases. Germline V CDR1 and CDR2: MDHEN, SYDVKM. The CDR3 runs to 17 residues. V lost 6 bases and J 2 bases, leaving 22 bases between the germline ends. The DNA for the CDR3 is TGTGCCAGCAGGGGGGCGGTGCGGGGCACTCTAAACTATGGCTACACCTTC. Amino acid sequence: CASRGAVRGTLNYGYTF.

This chain connects TRBV13 to TRBJ2-5; D perhaps matches TRBD1 (6 bases). The V end was cut by 4 bases, the J end by 2 bases, with 17 bases between. The CDR3 spans 16 residues. Germline CDR1 reads PRHDT; CDR2 reads FYEKMQ (reference sequence). This chain's CDR3 is CASSSAVDSRQETQYF. The CDR3 nucleotides read TGTGCCAGCAGCTCAGCCGTGGACAGCAGGCAAGAGACCCAGTACTTC.

This chain connects TRBV19 to TRBJ2-7; tentative D call: TRBD1 (6 bases). The V end was cut by 3 bases, the J end by 4 bases, with 13 bases between. The CDR3 extends over 14 amino acids. Germline V gene data show CDR1 as LNHDA and CDR2 as SQIVND (reference sequence). The CDR3 region has the DNA TGTGCCAGTAGTATTGGGGGACAAGTATACGAGCAGTACTTC. Protein sequence: CASSIGGQVYEQYF.

The V and J genes are TRBV7-6 and TRBJ2-1; D not resolved. This CDR3 spans 12 amino acids. The V end lost 2 bases, the J end lost 5 bases, and 4 bases lay between the germline ends. Germline CDR1 and CDR2: SGHVS and FNYEAQ. The CDR3 DNA reads TGTGCCAGCAGCTTACTAAACAATGAGCAGTTCTTC. This encodes CASSLLNNEQFF.

The rearrangement joins TRBV25-1 to TRBJ2-7; 7 bases line up with TRBD2. The V segment lost 5 bases and the J segment 6 bases; nucleotides outside the gene matches: 7. Germline V lookup: CDR1 MGHDK, CDR2 SYGVNS. The CDR3 totals 13 residues. The CDR3 DNA reads TGTGCCAGCAGTTCCGGGACTACCTCCGAGCAGTACTTC. This gives the protein CASSSGTTSEQYF.

The chain employs TRBV6-5 and TRBJ2-3; D could derive from TRBD1 or TRBD2 (6 bases each). Trimming cost V 2 bases and J 6 bases, with 12 bases left between them. This CDR3 spans 14 amino acids. From germline, CDR1 is MNHEY and CDR2 SVGAGI. The CDR3 nucleotides are TGTGCCAGCAGTTACGGGGGGCGCAGGGATACGCAGTATTTT. This codes for CASSYGGRRDTQYF.

This chain links TRBV11-2 with TRBJ2-7; 10 nucleotides match TRBD1. The trim removed 0 bases at V and 2 bases at J, leaving 1 base unmatched. CDR3 size: 15 residues. The V gene's germline CDR1 is SGHAT and CDR2 FQNNGV. The CDR3 coding sequence is TGTGCCAGCAGCTTAGAGGGGACAGGGGCCTACGAGCAGTACTTC. It encodes CASSLEGTGAYEQYF.

This clone has just a few counts. This chain uses TRBV7-2 with TRBJ2-1, with 7 bases identical to TRBD2. Looked up from germline, CDR1 is SGHTA and CDR2 is FQGNSA. The junction had 6 bases not matched to a gene; V was cut back by 3 bases and J by 7 bases. This CDR3 comprises 14 residues. In nucleotides, the CDR3 is TGTGCCAGCAGCTTCCAAAGCGGGAAAAATGAGCAGTTCTTC. This translates into CASSFQSGKNEQFF.

This clone came up a few times. The chain couples TRBV18 to TRBJ1-1; D remains unclear. The CDR3 has 16 amino acids. Per germline, CDR1 KGHSH and CDR2 LQKENI. Trimming stripped 3 bases from V and 0 bases from J, with 14 bases between. This CDR3 reads CASSPQDRRVNTEAFF. The CDR3 DNA follows: TGTGCCAGCTCACCCCAGGATCGACGGGTGAACACTGAAGCTTTCTTT.

The chain couples TRBV7-9 to TRBJ1-1, with D uncertain. V was cut by 2 bases and J by 1 base, with 8 bases left in between. CDR1 is SEHNR, CDR2 FQNEAQ, per germline (reference sequence). This CDR3 is 14 amino acids long. In DNA form, the CDR3 reads TGTGCCAGCAGCTTAACTAGGCAGAACACTGAAGCTTTCTTT. Amino acid sequence: CASSLTRQNTEAFF.

This chain links TRBV7-8 with TRBJ1-4; TRBD1 might be the D (6 bases). In germline, CDR1 is SGHVS, CDR2 FQNEAQ. V was shortened by 3 bases and J by 7 bases, with 12 bases between the two germline ends. This CDR3 is 14 amino acids long. CDR3 residues: CASSLAEGGEKLFF. CDR3 bases: TGTGCCAGCAGCTTGGCGGAAGGGGGTGAAAAACTGTTTTTT. The full variable domain, rest sourced from reference TRBV7-8 and TRBJ1-4, is GAGVSQSPRYKVAKRGQDVALRCDPISGHVSLFWYQQALGQGPEFLTYFQNEAQLDKSGLPSDRFFAERPEGSVSTLKIQRTQQEDSAVYLCASSLAEGGEKLFFGSGTQLSVL.

This sequence joins TRBV27 and TRBJ1-4, with a tentative D call TRBD1 (5 bases). The CDR3 consists of 14 residues. From germline, CDR1 is MNHEY and CDR2 SMNVEV (reference sequence). V gave up 4 bases and J gave up 7 bases, with 13 bases separating them. This CDR3 reads CASSSQALGEKLFF. The CDR3 DNA is TGTGCCAGCAGTTCACAGGCTTTAGGTGAAAAACTGTTTTTT.

This clone was counted a single time. The chain uses TRBV6-6 and TRBJ1-2, with 10 bases that match TRBD1. With 6 bases clipped from V and 6 bases from J, the junction kept 7 bases outside the gene matches. This CDR3 is built from 14 residues. Germline CDR1 is MNHNY and CDR2 is SVGAGI (reference sequence). For the CDR3, the DNA is TGTGCCAGCAGCCCCCCGGGGACAGGGGATGGCTACACCTTC. Translation gives CASSPPGTGDGYTF.

The chain links TRBV7-9 to TRBJ2-1, with 11 bases lining up with TRBD2. This CDR3 has 16 residues. V shed 6 bases and J 0 bases; nucleotides not matched to a gene: 4. CDR1 and CDR2 (germline): SEHNR, FQNEAQ (reference sequence). The chain's CDR3 is CASRDTSGSSYNEQFF. DNA of the CDR3: TGTGCCAGCAGGGATACTAGCGGGAGCTCCTACAATGAGCAGTTCTTC.

CDR3 sequence: CASLGGWDTEAFF. CDR3 nucleotide sequence: TGTGCCAGCCTGGGGGGTTGGGACACTGAAGCTTTCTTT. V gene TRBV25-1 combines with J gene TRBJ1-1, with D perhaps matching TRBD1 (5 bases). Trimming cost V 8 bases and J 3 bases, with 13 bases left between them. The CDR3 has 13 residues. Germline V lookup: CDR1 MGHDK, CDR2 SYGVNS.

The V gene is TRBV2, the J gene TRBJ2-7, with 10 bases that match TRBD1. Unmatched junction bases numbered 7, after V lost 2 bases and J lost 3 bases. This CDR3 has 16 residues. Per the germline V gene, CDR1 is SNHLY and CDR2 is FYNNEI. The CDR3 bases are TGTGCCAGCAGTGAAAGGGCGGGACAGGGGCTCTACGAGCAGTACTTC. Translated: CASSERAGQGLYEQYF. Looking up the rest from reference TRBV2 and TRBJ2-7 gives the full variable domain: EPEVTQTPSHQVTQMGQEVILRCVPISNHLYFYWYRQILGQKVEFLVSFYNNEISEKSEIFDDQFSVERPDGSNFTLKIRSTKLEDSAMYFCASSERAGQGLYEQYFGPGTRLTVT.

The chain combines TRBV6-1 with TRBJ2-7; D possibly matches TRBD1 or TRBD2 (6 bases each). Germline CDR1 is MNHNS and CDR2 is SASEGT. This CDR3 comprises 16 residues. V lost 4 bases, J lost 3 bases, and 19 bases lay in between. CDR3 sequence (DNA): TGTGCCAGCAGTGGGGAGGCGGCAGGGGTACACTACGAGCAGTACTTC. Protein sequence: CASSGEAAGVHYEQYF.

The gene calls are TRBV14 and TRBJ1-5, with D possibly being TRBD1 (6 bases). V was pared by 0 bases and J by 2 bases, with 11 bases between. Germline lookup yields CDR1 SGHDN and CDR2 FVKESK. The CDR3 has 16 residues. CDR3 sequence: CASSQEPGHRNQPQHF. CDR3 DNA sequence: TGTGCCAGCAGCCAAGAGCCGGGACATCGCAATCAGCCCCAGCATTTT.

The V and J genes are TRBV19 and TRBJ2-1, with 7 positions matching TRBD1. The J segment lost 4 bases and the V segment lost 7 bases, leaving 10 bases of the junction unmatched. The CDR3 runs to 15 residues. Germline V gene lookup returns CDR1 LNHDA and CDR2 SQIVND (reference sequence). The CDR3 sequence is CASKGADRPYNEQFF. CDR3 coding DNA: TGTGCCAGTAAGGGGGCGGACAGACCTTACAATGAGCAGTTCTTC.

This clone appeared a few times. The DNA for the CDR3 is TGTGCCTCGTCTCGAGGGCCGGTCACTGAAGCTTTCTTT. It encodes CASSRGPVTEAFF. The chain carries TRBV30 and TRBJ1-1; D gene unclear. V was cut by 7 bases and J by 4 bases, with 16 bases left in between. Germline lookup yields CDR1 GTSNPN and CDR2 SVGIG (reference sequence). This CDR3 is 13 amino acids long.

The chain combines TRBV9 with TRBJ2-7; tentative D call: TRBD2 (5 bases). CDR1 is SGDLS, CDR2 YYNGEE, per germline. The CDR3 loop spans 12 amino acids. Trimming removed 3 bases at V and 3 bases at J, with 7 bases between. DNA for the CDR3: TGTGCCAGCAGCGAGAGCGGCTACGAGCAGTACTTC. Its protein product is CASSESGYEQYF.

The rearrangement uses TRBV15 and TRBJ2-1; D perhaps matches TRBD1 (6 bases). Trimming took off 6 bases at V and 7 bases at J, with 13 bases between the two ends. The CDR3 has 13 residues. CDR1 and CDR2 from the germline V gene are LNHNV and YYDKDF (reference sequence). The CDR3 sequence: CATRTQGRNEQFF. The CDR3 DNA is TGTGCCACCAGGACGCAGGGGAGAAATGAGCAGTTCTTC.

The rearrangement links TRBV6-4 to TRBJ2-1; no firm D call. The germline V and J ends were trimmed by 2 bases and 4 bases, with 6 bases remaining between them. This CDR3 is built from 13 residues. Germline-derived CDR1 and CDR2 are MRHNA and SNTAGT. The CDR3 sequence is CASSDGEYNEQFF. The CDR3 DNA reads TGTGCCAGCAGTGACGGCGAGTACAATGAGCAGTTCTTC.

This clone was observed a handful of times. The chain couples TRBV10-3 to TRBJ1-5; D is unresolved. CDR3 size: 13 residues. The V and J ends lost 8 bases and 5 bases respectively, with 13 bases between them. Germline V gene lookup returns CDR1 ENHRY and CDR2 SYGVKD. CDR3 in amino acids: CAIGPAGDQPQHF. CDR3 nucleotides: TGTGCCATCGGCCCGGCCGGAGATCAGCCCCAGCATTTT.